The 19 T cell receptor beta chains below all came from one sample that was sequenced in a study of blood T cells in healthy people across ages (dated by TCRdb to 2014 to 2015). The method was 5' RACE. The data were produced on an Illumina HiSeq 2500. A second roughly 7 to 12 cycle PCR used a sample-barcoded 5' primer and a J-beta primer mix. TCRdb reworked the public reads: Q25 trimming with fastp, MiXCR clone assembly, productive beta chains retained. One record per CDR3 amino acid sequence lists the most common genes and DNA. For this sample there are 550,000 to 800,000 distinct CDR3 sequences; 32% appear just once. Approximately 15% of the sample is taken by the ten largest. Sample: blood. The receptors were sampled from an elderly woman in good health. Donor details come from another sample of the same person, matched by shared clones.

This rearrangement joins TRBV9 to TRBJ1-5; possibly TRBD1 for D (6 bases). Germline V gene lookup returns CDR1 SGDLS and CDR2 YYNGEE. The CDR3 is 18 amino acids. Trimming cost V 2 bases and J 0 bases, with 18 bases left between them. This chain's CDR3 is CASSVIRGGPYSNQPQHF. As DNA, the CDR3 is TGTGCCAGCAGCGTCATCCGGGGGGGGCCTTATAGCAATCAGCCCCAGCATTTT.

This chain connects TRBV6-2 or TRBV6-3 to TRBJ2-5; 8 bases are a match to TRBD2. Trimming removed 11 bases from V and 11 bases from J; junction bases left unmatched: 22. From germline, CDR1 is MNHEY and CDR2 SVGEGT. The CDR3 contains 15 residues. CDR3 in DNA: TGTGCCTGCATGCGACGCGGGGGGACTTACAATGAGCAGTACTTC. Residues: CACMRRGGTYNEQYF.

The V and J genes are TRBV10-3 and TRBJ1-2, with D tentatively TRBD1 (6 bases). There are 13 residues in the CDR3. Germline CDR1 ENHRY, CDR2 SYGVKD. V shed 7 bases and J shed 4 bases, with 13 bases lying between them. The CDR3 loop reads CAINIGQTYGYTF. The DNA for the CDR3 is TGTGCCATCAATATCGGACAGACCTATGGCTACACCTTC.

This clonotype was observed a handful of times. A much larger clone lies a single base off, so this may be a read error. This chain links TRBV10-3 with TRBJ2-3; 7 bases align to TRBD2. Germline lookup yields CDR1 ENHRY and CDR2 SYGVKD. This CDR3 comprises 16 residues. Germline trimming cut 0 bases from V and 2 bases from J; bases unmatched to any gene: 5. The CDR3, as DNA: TGTGCCATCAGTGAGTCGGGAGGGATGGACACAGATACGCAGTATTTT. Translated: CAISESGGMDTDTQYF.

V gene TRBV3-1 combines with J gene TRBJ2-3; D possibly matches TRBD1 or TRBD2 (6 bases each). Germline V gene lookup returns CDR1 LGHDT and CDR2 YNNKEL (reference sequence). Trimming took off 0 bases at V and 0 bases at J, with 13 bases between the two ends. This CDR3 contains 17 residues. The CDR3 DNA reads TGTGCCAGCAGCCAAGATGGGGGCGGGGAGAGCACAGATACGCAGTATTTT. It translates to CASSQDGGGESTDTQYF.

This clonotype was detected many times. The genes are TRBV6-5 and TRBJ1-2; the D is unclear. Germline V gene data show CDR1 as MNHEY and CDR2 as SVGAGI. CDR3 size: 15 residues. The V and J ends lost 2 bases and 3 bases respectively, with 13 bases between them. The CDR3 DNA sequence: TGTGCCAGCAGTTACCTGCGTCGGTGGGACTATGGCTACACCTTC. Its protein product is CASSYLRRWDYGYTF.

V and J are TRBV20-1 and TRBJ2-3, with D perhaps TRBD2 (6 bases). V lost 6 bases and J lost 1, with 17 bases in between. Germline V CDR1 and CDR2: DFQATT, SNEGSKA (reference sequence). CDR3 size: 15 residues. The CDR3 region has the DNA TGCAGTGCGGACGGGGAGGCTAGTGGCACAGATACGCAGTATTTT. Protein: CSADGEASGTDTQYF.

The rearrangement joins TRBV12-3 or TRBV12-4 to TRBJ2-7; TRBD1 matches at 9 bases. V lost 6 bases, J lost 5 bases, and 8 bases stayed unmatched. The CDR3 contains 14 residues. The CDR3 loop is CASSSGQGPNEQYF. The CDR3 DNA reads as TGTGCCAGCAGCTCTGGACAGGGGCCAAACGAGCAGTACTTC.

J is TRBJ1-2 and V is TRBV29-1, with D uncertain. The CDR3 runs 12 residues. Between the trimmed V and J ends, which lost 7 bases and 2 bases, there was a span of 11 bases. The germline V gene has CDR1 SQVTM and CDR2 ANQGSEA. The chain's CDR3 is CSAGRQNYGYTF. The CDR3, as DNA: TGCAGCGCCGGAAGGCAGAACTATGGCTACACCTTC.

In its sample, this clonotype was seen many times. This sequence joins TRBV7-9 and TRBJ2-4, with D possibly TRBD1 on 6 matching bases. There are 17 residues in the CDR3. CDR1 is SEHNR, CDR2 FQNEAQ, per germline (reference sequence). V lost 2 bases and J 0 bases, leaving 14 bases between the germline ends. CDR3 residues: CASSLLEAGVAKNIQYF. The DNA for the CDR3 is TGTGCCAGCAGCTTATTAGAGGCAGGGGTAGCCAAAAACATTCAGTACTTC.

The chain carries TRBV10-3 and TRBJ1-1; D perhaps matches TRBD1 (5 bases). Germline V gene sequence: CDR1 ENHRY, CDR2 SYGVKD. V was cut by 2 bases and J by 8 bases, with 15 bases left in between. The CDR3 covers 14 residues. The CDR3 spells CAISENPEGWEAFF. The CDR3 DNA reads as TGTGCCATCAGTGAGAACCCAGAGGGGTGGGAAGCTTTCTTT.

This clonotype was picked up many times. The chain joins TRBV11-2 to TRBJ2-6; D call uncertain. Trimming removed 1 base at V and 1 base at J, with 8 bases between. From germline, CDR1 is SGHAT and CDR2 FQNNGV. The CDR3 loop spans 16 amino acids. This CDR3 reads CASSLVIFSGANVLTF. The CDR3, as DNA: TGTGCCAGCAGCTTAGTTATATTTTCTGGGGCCAACGTCCTGACTTTC.

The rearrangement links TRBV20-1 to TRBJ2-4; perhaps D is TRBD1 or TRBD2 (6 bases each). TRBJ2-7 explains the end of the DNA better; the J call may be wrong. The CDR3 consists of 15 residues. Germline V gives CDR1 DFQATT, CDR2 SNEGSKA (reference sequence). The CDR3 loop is CSARIRQGTSYEQYF. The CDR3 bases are TGCAGTGCTAGAATTCGCCAGGGGACTTCCTACGAGCAGTACTTC.

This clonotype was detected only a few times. As DNA, the CDR3 is TGTGCCAGCAGCCTGGATAGGGTGCGTAGCGAGCAGTACTTC. Its protein product is CASSLDRVRSEQYF. The rearrangement links TRBV6-1 to TRBJ2-5; D gene ambiguous. The end of the DNA fits TRBJ2-7 better, so the J call may be wrong. The CDR3 runs to 14 residues. CDR1 is MNHNS, CDR2 SASEGT, per germline.

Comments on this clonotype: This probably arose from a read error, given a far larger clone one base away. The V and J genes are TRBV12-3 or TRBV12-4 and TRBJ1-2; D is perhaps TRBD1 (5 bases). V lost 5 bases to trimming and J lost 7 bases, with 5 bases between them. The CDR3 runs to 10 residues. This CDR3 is CASSGAGYTF. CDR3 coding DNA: TGTGCCAGCAGTGGGGCTGGCTACACCTTC.

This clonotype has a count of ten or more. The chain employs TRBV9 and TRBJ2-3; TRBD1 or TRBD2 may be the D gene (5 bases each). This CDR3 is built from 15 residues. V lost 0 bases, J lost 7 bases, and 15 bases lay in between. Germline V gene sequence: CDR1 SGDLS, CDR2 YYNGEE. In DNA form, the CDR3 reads TGTGCCAGCAGCGTAGGGGACCTGCTCGTTTATACGCAGTATTTT. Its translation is CASSVGDLLVYTQYF. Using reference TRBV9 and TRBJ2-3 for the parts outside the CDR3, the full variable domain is DSGVTQTPKHLITATGQRVTLRCSPRSGDLSVYWYQQSLDQGLQFLIQYYNGEERAKGNILERFSAQQFPDLHSELNLSSLELGDSALYFCASSVGDLLVYTQYFGPGTRLTVL.

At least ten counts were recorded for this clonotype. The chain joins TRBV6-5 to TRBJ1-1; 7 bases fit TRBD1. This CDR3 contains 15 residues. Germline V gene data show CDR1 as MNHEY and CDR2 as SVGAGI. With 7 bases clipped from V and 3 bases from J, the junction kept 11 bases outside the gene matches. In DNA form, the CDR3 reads TGTGCCAGCACCCAGGACAGGTCTACCTACACTGAAGCTTTCTTT. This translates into CASTQDRSTYTEAFF.

Here the CDR3 reads CASSLTVGVSEAFF. The DNA of the CDR3 is TGTGCCAGCAGCTTAACGGTCGGGGTATCTGAAGCTTTCTTT. The chain couples TRBV7-2 to TRBJ1-1, with no clear D. V was clipped by 2 bases and J by 6 bases, with 13 bases between them. Germline-derived CDR1 and CDR2 are SGHTA and FQGNSA. There are 14 residues in the CDR3. The full variable domain, in which reference TRBV7-2 and TRBJ1-1 provide the parts outside the CDR3, is GAGVSQSPSNKVTEKGKDVELRCDPISGHTALYWYRQSLGQGLEFLIYFQGNSAPDKSGLPSDRFSAERTGGSVSTLTIQRTQQEDSAVYLCASSLTVGVSEAFFGQGTRLTVV.

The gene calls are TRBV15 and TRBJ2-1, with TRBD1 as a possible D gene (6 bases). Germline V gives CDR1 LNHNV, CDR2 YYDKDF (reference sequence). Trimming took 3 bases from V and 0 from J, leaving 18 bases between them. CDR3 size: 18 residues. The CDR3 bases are TGTGCCACCAGCAGCCGTTTAGACAGGTCACGCTCCTACAATGAGCAGTTCTTC. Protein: CATSSRLDRSRSYNEQFF.